This T cell receptor beta chain appears in the sequencing data of a study of CD8 T cells in Susac syndrome. Study-level findings and limits: It was acknowledged in the study that its TCR sequencing and HLA analysis involved a relatively small number of individuals. Within total CD8+ repertoires, approximately 16 Susac-specific public clones were found, and within CD8+ TEMRA repertoires, four or five.

Notes on this clonotype: Its antigen remains unknown.

After extraction with the RNeasy kit, roughly 0.45 to 1 ug of the RNA was reverse transcribed using random hexamers. Across 54 Vbeta and 13 Jbeta, TCR beta CDR3 was amplified with immunoSEQ multiplex PCR. One entry per CDR3 protein results from TCRdb running MiXCR on the immunoSEQ multiplex PCR reads. The sample contains about 76,000 distinct CDR3 sequences, approximately 93% of which appear only once. The sequenced target, TCR beta, came from blood CD8+ and CD4+ T cells. The V gene's germline CDR1 is LGHNA and CDR2 YSLEER. The V segment lost 1 base and the J segment 8 bases; nucleotides outside the gene matches: 8. This CDR3 has 16 amino acids.

The TCR was taken from a human donor with Susac syndrome. The rearrangement links TRBV4-3 to TRBJ1-4; 9 nucleotides match TRBD1. Sequencing input: CD8+ T cells from PBMCs. CDR3 in amino acids: CASSQGVGTGREKLFF. As DNA, the CDR3 is TGCGCCAGCAGCCAAGGGGTCGGGACAGGGAGGGAAAAACTGTTTTTT.